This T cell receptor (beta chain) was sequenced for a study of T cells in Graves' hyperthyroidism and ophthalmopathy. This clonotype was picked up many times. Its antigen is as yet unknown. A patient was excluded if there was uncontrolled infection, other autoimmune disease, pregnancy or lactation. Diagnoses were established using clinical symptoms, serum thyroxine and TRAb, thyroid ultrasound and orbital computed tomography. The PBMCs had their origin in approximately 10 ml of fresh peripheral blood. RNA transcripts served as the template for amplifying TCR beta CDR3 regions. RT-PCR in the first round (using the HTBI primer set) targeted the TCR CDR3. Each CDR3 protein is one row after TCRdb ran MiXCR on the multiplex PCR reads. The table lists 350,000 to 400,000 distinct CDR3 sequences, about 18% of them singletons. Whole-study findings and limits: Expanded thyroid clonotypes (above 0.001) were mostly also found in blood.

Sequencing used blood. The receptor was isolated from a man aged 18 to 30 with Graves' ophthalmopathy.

CDR3 amino acids: CASSLALLGGDGYTF. The DNA for the CDR3 is TGTGCCAGCAGCTTGGCACTATTGGGGGGCGATGGCTACACCTTC. This rearrangement joins TRBV7-9 to TRBJ1-2; possible D gene TRBD1, 6 bases. Trimming left V 3 bases short and J 6 bases short, with 17 bases between. This CDR3 contains 15 residues. Germline assignment: CDR1 SEHNR and CDR2 FQNEAQ (reference sequence).